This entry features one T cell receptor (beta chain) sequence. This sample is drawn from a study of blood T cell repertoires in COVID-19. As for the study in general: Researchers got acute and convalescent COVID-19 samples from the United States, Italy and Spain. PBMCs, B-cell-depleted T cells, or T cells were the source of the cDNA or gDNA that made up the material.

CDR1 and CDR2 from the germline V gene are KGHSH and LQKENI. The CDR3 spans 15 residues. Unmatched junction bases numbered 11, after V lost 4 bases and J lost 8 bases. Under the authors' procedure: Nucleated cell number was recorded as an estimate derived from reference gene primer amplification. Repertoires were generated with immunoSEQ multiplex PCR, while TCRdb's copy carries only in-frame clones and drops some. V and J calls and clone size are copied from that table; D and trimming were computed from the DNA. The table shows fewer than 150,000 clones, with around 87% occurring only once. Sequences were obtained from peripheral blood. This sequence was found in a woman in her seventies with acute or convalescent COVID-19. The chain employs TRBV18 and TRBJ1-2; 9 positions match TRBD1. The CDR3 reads CASSLPGQGLLGYTF. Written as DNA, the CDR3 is TGTGCCAGCTCACTCCCGGGACAGGGCTTGTTAGGCTACACCTTC.